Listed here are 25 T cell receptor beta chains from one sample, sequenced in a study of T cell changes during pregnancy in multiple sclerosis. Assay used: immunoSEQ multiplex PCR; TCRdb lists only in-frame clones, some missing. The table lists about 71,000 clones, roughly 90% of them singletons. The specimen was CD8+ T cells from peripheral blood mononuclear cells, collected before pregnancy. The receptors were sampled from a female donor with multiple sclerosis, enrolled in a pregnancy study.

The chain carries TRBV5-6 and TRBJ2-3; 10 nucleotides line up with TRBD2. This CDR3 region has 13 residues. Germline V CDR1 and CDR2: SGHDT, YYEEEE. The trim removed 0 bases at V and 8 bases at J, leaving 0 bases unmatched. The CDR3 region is CASSLASGGTQYF. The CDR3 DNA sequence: TGTGCCAGCAGCTTGGCTAGCGGGGGTACGCAGTATTTT. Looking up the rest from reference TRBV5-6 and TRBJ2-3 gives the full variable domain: DAGVTQSPTHLIKTRGQQVTLRCSPKSGHDTVSWYQQALGQGPQFIFQYYEEEERQRGNFPDRFSGHQFPNYSSELNVNALLLGDSALYLCASSLASGGTQYFGPGTRLTVL.

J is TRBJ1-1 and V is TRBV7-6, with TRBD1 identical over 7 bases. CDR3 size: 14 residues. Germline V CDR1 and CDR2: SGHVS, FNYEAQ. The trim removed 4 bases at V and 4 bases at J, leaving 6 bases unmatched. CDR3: CASSSRGTVTEAFF. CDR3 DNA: TGTGCCAGCAGCTCCCGGGGGACAGTCACTGAAGCTTTCTTT.

The CDR3 here is CASSITGGTEAFF. The CDR3 region has the DNA TGTGCCAGCAGTATCACAGGGGGCACTGAAGCTTTCTTT. The chain is built from TRBV27 and TRBJ1-1; 8 bases are shared with TRBD1. Trimming removed 5 bases from V and 4 bases from J; junction bases left unmatched: 3. Looked up from germline, CDR1 is MNHEY and CDR2 is SMNVEV (reference sequence). This CDR3 comprises 13 residues.

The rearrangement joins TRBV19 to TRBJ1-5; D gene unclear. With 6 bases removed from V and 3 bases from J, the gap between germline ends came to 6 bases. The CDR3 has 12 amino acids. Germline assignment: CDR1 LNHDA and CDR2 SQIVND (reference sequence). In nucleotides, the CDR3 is TGTGCCAGTAGCCCCCTCAATCAGCCCCAGCATTTT. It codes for CASSPLNQPQHF.

The chain's CDR3 is CAISDPSGGSTDTQYF. The CDR3 nucleotides read TGTGCCATCAGTGATCCTAGCGGGGGGAGCACAGATACGCAGTATTTT. This chain connects TRBV10-3 to TRBJ2-3; the match to TRBD2 covers 11 bases. Germline CDR1 reads ENHRY; CDR2 reads SYGVKD. CDR3 size: 16 residues. The V and J ends lost 3 bases and 0 bases, in that order; junction bases with no gene match: 2.

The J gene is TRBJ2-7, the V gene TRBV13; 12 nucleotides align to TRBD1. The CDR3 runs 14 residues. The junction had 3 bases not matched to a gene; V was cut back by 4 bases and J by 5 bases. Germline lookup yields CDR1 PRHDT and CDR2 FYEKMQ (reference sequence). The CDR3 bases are TGTGCCAGCAGCTGGGGACAGGGGGCTGACGAGCAGTACTTC. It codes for CASSWGQGADEQYF.

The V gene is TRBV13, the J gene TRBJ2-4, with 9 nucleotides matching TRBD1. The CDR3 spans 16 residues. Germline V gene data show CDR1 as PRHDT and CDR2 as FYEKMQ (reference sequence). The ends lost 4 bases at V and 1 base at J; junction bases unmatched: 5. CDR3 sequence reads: CASSSTGGVAKNIQYF. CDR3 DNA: TGTGCCAGCAGCTCGACAGGGGGGGTCGCCAAAAACATTCAGTACTTC. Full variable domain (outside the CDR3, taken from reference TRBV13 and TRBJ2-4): AAGVIQSPRHLIKEKRETATLKCYPIPRHDTVYWYQQGPGQDPQFLISFYEKMQSDKGSIPDRFSAQQFSDYHSELNMSSLELGDSALYFCASSSTGGVAKNIQYFGAGTRLSVL.

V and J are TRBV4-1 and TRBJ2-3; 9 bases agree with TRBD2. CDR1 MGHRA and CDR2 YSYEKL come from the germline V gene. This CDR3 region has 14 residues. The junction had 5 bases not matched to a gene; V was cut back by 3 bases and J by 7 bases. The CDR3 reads CASSQASGDNTQYF. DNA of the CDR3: TGCGCCAGCAGCCAGGCTAGCGGGGACAATACGCAGTATTTT.

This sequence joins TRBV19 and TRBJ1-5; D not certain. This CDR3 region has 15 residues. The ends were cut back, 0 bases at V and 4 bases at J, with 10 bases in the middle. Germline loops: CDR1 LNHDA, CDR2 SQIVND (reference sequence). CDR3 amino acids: CASSIDLETNQPQHF. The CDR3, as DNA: TGTGCCAGTAGTATAGATCTGGAGACTAATCAGCCCCAGCATTTT.

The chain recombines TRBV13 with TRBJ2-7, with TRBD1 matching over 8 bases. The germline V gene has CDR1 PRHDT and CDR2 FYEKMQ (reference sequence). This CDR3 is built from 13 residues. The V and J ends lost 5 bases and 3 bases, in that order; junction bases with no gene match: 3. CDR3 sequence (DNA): TGTGCCAGCAGCCCCAGGGGGCACTACGAGCAGTACTTC. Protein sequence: CASSPRGHYEQYF.

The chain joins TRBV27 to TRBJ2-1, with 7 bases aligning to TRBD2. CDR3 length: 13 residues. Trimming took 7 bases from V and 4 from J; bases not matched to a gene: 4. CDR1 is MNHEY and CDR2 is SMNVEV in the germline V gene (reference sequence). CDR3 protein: CASTGLHYNEQFF. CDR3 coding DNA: TGTGCCAGCACGGGACTACATTACAATGAGCAGTTCTTC.

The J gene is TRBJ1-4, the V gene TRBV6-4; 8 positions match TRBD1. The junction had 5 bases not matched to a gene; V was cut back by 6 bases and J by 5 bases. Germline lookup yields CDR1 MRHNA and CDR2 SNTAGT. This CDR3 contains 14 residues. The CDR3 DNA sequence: TGTGCCAGCAGCCCCGGACAGGGCAATGAAAAACTGTTTTTT. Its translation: CASSPGQGNEKLFF.

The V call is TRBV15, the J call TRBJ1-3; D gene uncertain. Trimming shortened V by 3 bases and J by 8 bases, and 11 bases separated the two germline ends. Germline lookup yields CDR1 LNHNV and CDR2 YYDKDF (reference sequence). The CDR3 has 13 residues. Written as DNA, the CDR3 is TGTGCCACCAGCAGCGCCCCCGAGGACACCATATATTTT. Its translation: CATSSAPEDTIYF.

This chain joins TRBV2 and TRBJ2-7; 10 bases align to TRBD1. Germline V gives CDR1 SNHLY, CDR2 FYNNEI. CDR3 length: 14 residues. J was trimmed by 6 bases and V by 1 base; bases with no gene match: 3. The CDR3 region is CASSEGDRGPEQYF. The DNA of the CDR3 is TGTGCCAGCAGTGAAGGGGACAGGGGCCCCGAGCAGTACTTC.

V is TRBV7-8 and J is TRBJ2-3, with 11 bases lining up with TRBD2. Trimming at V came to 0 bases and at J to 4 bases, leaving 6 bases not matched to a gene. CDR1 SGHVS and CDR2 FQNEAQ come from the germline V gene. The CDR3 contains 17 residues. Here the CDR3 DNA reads TGTGCCAGCAGCTTAGCGTTAGCGGGGGGGAGCCCAGATACGCAGTATTTT. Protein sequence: CASSLALAGGSPDTQYF.

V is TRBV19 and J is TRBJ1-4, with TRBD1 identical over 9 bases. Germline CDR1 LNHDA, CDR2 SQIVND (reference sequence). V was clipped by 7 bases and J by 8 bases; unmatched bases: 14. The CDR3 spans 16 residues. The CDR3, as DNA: TGTGCCAGTACCCCCGGGACAGGGCCCTTGGGAGAAAAACTGTTTTTT. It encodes CASTPGTGPLGEKLFF. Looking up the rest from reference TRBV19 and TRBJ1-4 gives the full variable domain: DGGITQSPKYLFRKEGQNVTLSCEQNLNHDAMYWYRQDPGQGLRLIYYSQIVNDFQKGDIAEGYSVSREKKESFPLTVTSAQKNPTAFYLCASTPGTGPLGEKLFFGSGTQLSVL.

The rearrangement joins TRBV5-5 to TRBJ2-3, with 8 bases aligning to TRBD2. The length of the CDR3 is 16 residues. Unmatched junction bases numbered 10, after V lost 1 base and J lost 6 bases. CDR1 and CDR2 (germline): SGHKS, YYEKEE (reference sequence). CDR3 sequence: CASSLPSGGAEDTQYF. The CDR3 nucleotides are TGTGCCAGCAGCTTGCCTTCGGGGGGGGCGGAGGATACGCAGTATTTT.

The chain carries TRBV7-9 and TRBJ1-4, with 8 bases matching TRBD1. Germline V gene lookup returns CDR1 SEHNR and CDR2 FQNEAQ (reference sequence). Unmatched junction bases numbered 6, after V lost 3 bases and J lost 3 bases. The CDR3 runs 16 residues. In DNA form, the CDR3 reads TGTGCCAGCAGCTTGAGTCAGACAGGGGCTAATGAAAAACTGTTTTTT. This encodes CASSLSQTGANEKLFF.

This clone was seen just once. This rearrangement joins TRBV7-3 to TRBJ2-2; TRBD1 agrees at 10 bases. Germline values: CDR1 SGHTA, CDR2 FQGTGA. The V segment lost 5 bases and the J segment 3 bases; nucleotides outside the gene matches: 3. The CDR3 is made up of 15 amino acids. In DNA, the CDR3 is TGTGCCAGCAGCCCCGGGACAGGGGACACCGGGGAGCTGTTTTTT. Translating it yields CASSPGTGDTGELFF.

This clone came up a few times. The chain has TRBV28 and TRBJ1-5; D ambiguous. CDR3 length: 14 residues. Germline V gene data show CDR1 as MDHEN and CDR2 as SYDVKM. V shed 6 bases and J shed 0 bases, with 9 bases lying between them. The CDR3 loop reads CASSPSGSNQPQHF. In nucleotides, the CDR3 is TGTGCCAGCAGCCCCAGTGGTAGCAATCAGCCCCAGCATTTT.

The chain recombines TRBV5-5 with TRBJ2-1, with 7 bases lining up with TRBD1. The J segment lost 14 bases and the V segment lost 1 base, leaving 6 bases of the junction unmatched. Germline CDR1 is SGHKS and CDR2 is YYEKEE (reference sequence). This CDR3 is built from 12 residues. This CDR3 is CASSLSRDSKFF. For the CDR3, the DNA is TGTGCCAGCAGCTTGTCCCGGGACAGCAAGTTCTTC.

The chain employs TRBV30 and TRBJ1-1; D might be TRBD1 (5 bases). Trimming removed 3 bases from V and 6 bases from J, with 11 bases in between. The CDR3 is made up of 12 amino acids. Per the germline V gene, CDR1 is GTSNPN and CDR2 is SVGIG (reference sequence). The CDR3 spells CAWSGGSAEAFF. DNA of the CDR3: TGTGCCTGGAGCGGGGGGTCAGCTGAAGCTTTCTTT.

In DNA, the CDR3 is TGTGCCAGCAGCGCAGGGACTAGCGGGGGGGCTCGGAATGAGCAGTTCTTC. Amino acid sequence: CASSAGTSGGARNEQFF. The rearrangement joins TRBV2 to TRBJ2-1; TRBD2 agrees at 16 bases. This CDR3 is built from 17 residues. V was pared by 6 bases and J by 7 bases, with 9 bases of the junction left unmatched. Germline V gives CDR1 SNHLY, CDR2 FYNNEI.

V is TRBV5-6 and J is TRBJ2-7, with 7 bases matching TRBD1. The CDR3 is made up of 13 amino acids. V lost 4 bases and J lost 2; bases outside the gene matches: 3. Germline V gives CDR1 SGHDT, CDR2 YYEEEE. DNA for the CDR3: TGTGCCAGCAGCGGGACAGAAACCTACGAGCAGTACTTC. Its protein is CASSGTETYEQYF.

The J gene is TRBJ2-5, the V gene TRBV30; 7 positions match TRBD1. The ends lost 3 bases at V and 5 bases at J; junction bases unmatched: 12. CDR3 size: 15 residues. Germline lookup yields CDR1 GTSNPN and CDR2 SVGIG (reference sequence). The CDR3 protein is CAWSQGQQPQETQYF. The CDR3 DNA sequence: TGTGCCTGGAGCCAGGGACAGCAACCTCAGGAGACCCAGTACTTC.